The entry below describes one TCR beta chain. For each CDR3 protein, TCRdb gives one entry from its re-call of the 5' RACE reads, without DNA. In all, the sample yields approximately 200,000 distinct CDR3 sequences. The source of the sample is a study of monozygotic twins with inflammatory bowel disease. The germline V gene has CDR1 SGHRS and CDR2 YFSETQ. This CDR3 contains 11 residues. The genes are TRBV5-1 and TRBJ2-5; TCRdb names TRBD2, which stays unverified in the absence of DNA. This receptor was taken from a human donor with ulcerative colitis or Crohn's disease, or a healthy co-twin of an affected twin (not recorded which). Sequencing was performed on blood. Here the CDR3 reads CASRGVETQYF.